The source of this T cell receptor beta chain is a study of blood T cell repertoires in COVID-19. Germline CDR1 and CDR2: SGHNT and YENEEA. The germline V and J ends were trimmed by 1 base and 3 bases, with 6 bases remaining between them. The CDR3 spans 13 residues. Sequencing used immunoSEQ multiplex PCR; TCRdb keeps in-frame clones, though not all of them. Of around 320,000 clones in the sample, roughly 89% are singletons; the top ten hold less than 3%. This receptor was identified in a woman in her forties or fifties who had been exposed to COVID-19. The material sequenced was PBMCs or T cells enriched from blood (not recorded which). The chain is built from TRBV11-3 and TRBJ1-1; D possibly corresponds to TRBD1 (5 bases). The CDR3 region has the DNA TGTGCCAGCAGCTTAGGCAGGGACACTGAAGCTTTCTTT. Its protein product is CASSLGRDTEAFF.